These T cell receptor beta chains were read from a single sample in a study. Each CDR3 protein gets one entry after TCRdb re-called the 5' RACE reads with MiXCR. Of about 40,000 distinct CDR3 sequences in the sample, over 15% are singletons; the top ten hold around 2.8%. Sequenced material: naive CD4+ T cells sorted from a lymph node. The receptors were sampled from a female donor with breast cancer. Both conserved end residues are part of each CDR3. The D gene is left open where the match is weak. The size field is filled for only some rows; it gives once, few, many or a size class.

j_call,clone_size,d_call,v_call,cdr3_aa,cdr3_nt
TRBJ2-1,.,TRBD2,TRBV5-1,CASSLMIAGETGFF,TGCGCCAGCAGCTTGATGATAGCGGGAGAAACAGGCTTCTTC
TRBJ2-4,few,TRBD2,TRBV5-1,CASSYVGSGRVGKNIQYF,TGCGCCAGCAGCTATGTCGGGAGCGGGAGAGTTGGTAAAAACATTCAGTACTTC
TRBJ1-3,many,.,TRBV11-3,CASSRGGNSGNTIYF,TGTGCCAGCAGCCGGGGCGGCAACTCTGGAAACACCATATATTTT
TRBJ2-6,.,.,TRBV3-1,CASSQGGQGSGANVLTF,TGTGCCAGCAGCCAAGGGGGCCAGGGCTCTGGGGCCAACGTCCTGACTTTC
TRBJ2-6,once,.,TRBV7-2,CASTPDSSGANVLTF,TGTGCCAGCACCCCGGACAGCTCTGGGGCCAACGTCCTGACTTTC
TRBJ1-2,few,.,TRBV30,CAWSVKGANYGYTF,TGTGCCTGGAGTGTAAAGGGAGCTAACTATGGCTACACCTTC
TRBJ1-2,.,.,TRBV29-1,CSAEGDRPLGYTF,TGCAGCGCCGAGGGAGACAGACCCCTTGGCTACACCTTC
TRBJ1-1,.,.,TRBV24-1,CATSDFHGVAFF,TGTGCCACCAGTGATTTTCATGGCGTAGCTTTCTTT
TRBJ2-7,.,.,TRBV7-2,CASSLAGFEQYF,TGTGCCAGCAGCTTAGCAGGGTTCGAGCAGTACTTC
TRBJ2-5,few,.,TRBV5-5,CASSFDPGETQYF,TGTGCCAGCAGCTTTGATCCGGGGGAGACCCAGTACTTC
TRBJ2-5,few,.,TRBV5-4,CASSFEGRETQYF,TGTGCCAGCAGCTTCGAAGGGCGAGAGACCCAGTACTTC
TRBJ2-1,few,.,TRBV7-2,CASSLTGFKYNEQFF,TGTGCCAGCAGCTTAACCGGATTTAAGTACAATGAGCAGTTCTTC
TRBJ2-1,.,TRBD2,TRBV11-3,CASSATGGLSYNEQFF,TGTGCCAGCAGCGCAACGGGAGGTCTGTCCTACAATGAGCAGTTCTTC
TRBJ2-2,many,.,TRBV6-2/TRBV6-3,CASSYSRGGLINTGELFF,TGTGCCAGCAGTTACTCGAGGGGGGGATTGATCAACACCGGGGAGCTGTTTTTT
TRBJ2-3,.,.,TRBV7-8,CASSLGPAQYF,TGTGCCAGCAGCTTAGGCCCAGCGCAGTATTTT
TRBJ1-5,many,.,TRBV7-2,CASTLHTASSNQPQHF,TGTGCCAGCACCTTACACACAGCTTCTAGCAATCAGCCCCAGCATTTT
TRBJ2-1,few,TRBD1,TRBV7-8,CASSIRGQGLEQFF,TGTGCCAGCAGCATACGGGGACAGGGCCTTGAGCAGTTCTTC
TRBJ1-1,many,.,TRBV5-1,CASSLDNWNTEAFF,TGCGCCAGCAGCTTAGACAATTGGAACACTGAAGCTTTCTTT
TRBJ2-7,few,TRBD2,TRBV7-3,CASSAVGRRSYEQYF,TGTGCCAGCAGCGCCGTCGGGAGGCGCTCCTACGAGCAGTACTTC
TRBJ1-1,few,.,TRBV6-2/TRBV6-3,CASRGGGTEAFF,TGTGCCAGCAGAGGGGGGGGCACTGAAGCTTTCTTT
TRBJ1-3,.,.,TRBV20-1,CSARSGPIGNTIYF,TGCAGTGCTAGGTCAGGGCCGATAGGAAACACCATATATTTT
TRBJ2-1,once,TRBD2,TRBV4-2,CVSSRGLAGVYEQFF,TGTGTCAGCAGCCGGGGACTAGCGGGAGTGTATGAGCAGTTCTTC
TRBJ2-5,many,.,TRBV5-1,CASSRAGAEAETQYF,TGCGCCAGCAGCCGGGCAGGGGCGGAGGCAGAGACCCAGTACTTC
TRBJ1-4,medium-sized,.,TRBV4-2,CASSQESQGKLFF,TGTGCCAGCAGCCAAGAGAGCCAGGGGAAACTGTTTTTT
TRBJ2-1,.,.,TRBV20-1,CSANVYNEQFF,TGCAGTGCTAATGTCTACAATGAGCAGTTCTTC
TRBJ2-3,many,TRBD2,TRBV5-6,CASRWREGTDTQYF,TGTGCCAGCAGGTGGCGGGAGGGCACAGATACGCAGTATTTT
TRBJ2-6,.,.,TRBV24-1,CATSLGGSSGANVLTF,TGTGCCACCAGTCTCGGCGGGTCCTCTGGGGCCAACGTCCTGACTTTC
TRBJ1-1,.,.,TRBV18,CASSPSPKTEAFF,TGTGCCAGCTCACCAAGCCCTAAGACTGAAGCTTTCTTT
TRBJ1-5,few,.,TRBV30,CAWGRGPTQPQHF,TGTGCCTGGGGGAGAGGGCCCACCCAGCCCCAGCATTTT
TRBJ1-1,.,TRBD1,TRBV29-1,CSVGPGTGDTEAFF,TGCAGCGTTGGTCCCGGGACAGGGGACACTGAAGCTTTCTTT
TRBJ1-2,.,TRBD1,TRBV20-1,CSAGEDSGGGYTF,TGCAGTGCTGGAGAAGATTCAGGGGGCGGCTACACCTTC
TRBJ1-1,many,.,TRBV9,CASSVVLGAGAEAFF,TGTGCCAGCAGCGTAGTGTTGGGGGCTGGAGCTGAAGCTTTCTTT
TRBJ1-2,many,.,TRBV7-8,CASSRGWGVDGYTF,TGTGCCAGCAGCCGTGGTTGGGGTGTGGATGGCTACACCTTC
TRBJ2-3,.,.,TRBV20-1,CSAKSKLTDTQYF,TGCAGTGCTAAGAGTAAACTCACAGATACGCAGTATTTT
TRBJ1-2,.,.,TRBV29-1,CSVEGQGYGYTF,TGCAGCGTTGAAGGTCAGGGGTATGGCTACACCTTC
TRBJ2-7,.,.,TRBV3-1,CASSQNPAGSYEQYF,TGTGCCAGCAGCCAAAATCCGGCAGGGAGCTACGAGCAGTACTTC
TRBJ1-2,many,TRBD1,TRBV5-1,CASSLEVTGPNYGYTF,TGCGCCAGCAGCTTGGAAGTGACAGGGCCTAACTATGGCTACACCTTC
TRBJ1-1,few,.,TRBV5-4,CASSHAGNTEAFF,TGTGCCAGCAGTCACGCGGGAAACACTGAAGCTTTCTTT
TRBJ2-2,many,.,TRBV6-6,CASSSENTGELFF,TGTGCCAGCAGTTCCGAGAACACCGGGGAGCTGTTTTTT
TRBJ2-5,many,.,TRBV29-1,CSVGGGVFGETQYF,TGCAGCGTGGGCGGCGGGGTGTTTGGAGAGACCCAGTACTTC
TRBJ2-5,.,.,TRBV7-2,CDSSLTPQETQYF,TGTGACAGCAGCTTAACCCCGCAAGAGACCCAGTACTTC
TRBJ2-3,many,TRBD2,TRBV6-1,CASSEVLAGGHTQYF,TGTGCCAGCAGTGAAGTCCTAGCGGGAGGCCATACGCAGTATTTT
TRBJ1-2,few,TRBD1,TRBV7-9,CASSIGGGGERYGYTF,TGTGCCAGCAGCATTGGCGGAGGGGGCGAGAGGTATGGCTACACCTTC
TRBJ2-3,.,TRBD1,TRBV3-1,CASSHARDSKQYF,TGTGCCAGCAGCCATGCCCGGGACAGCAAGCAGTATTTT
TRBJ2-1,.,.,TRBV20-1,CSVQGGGQNGYEQFF,TGCAGTGTTCAGGGAGGGGGACAAAACGGCTATGAGCAGTTCTTC
TRBJ1-1,.,.,TRBV7-3,CASRPNRDAEAFF,TGTGCCAGCAGGCCTAACAGGGACGCTGAAGCTTTCTTT
TRBJ2-6,many,.,TRBV10-3,CAISGRAELGANVLTF,TGTGCCATCAGTGGTAGGGCAGAACTCGGGGCCAACGTCCTGACTTTC
TRBJ1-5,few,TRBD1,TRBV5-6,CASSVGPGQGSNQPQHF,TGTGCCAGCAGCGTGGGACCCGGACAGGGAAGCAATCAGCCCCAGCATTTT
TRBJ2-7,many,.,TRBV9,CASSVTAHSSYEQYF,TGTGCCAGCAGCGTAACGGCGCACAGCTCCTACGAGCAGTACTTC
TRBJ2-3,.,TRBD2,TRBV5-1,CTSSSGTSGTTDTQYF,TGCACCAGCAGCTCAGGGACTAGCGGGACGACAGATACGCAGTATTTT
TRBJ1-1,few,.,TRBV12-3/TRBV12-4,CASSLGEYTEAFF,TGTGCCAGCAGTTTAGGGGAGTACACTGAAGCTTTCTTT
TRBJ1-1,many,.,TRBV5-1,CASSFRGTQNTEAFF,TGCGCCAGCAGCTTCAGGGGAACCCAAAACACTGAAGCTTTCTTT